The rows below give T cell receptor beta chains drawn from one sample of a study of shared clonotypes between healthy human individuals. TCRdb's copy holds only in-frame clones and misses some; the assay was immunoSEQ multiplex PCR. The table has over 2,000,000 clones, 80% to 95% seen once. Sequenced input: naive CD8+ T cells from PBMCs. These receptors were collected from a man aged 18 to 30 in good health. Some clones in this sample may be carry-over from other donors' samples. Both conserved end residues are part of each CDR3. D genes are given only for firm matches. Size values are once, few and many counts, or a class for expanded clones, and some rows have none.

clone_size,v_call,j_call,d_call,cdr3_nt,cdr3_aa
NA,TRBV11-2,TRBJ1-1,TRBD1,TGTGCCAGCAGGCATCCCACAGGGGCCACTGAAGCTTTCTTT,CASRHPTGATEAFF
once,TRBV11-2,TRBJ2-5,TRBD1,TGTGCCAGCAGCGGGACAGAAGAGACCCAGTACTTC,CASSGTEETQYF
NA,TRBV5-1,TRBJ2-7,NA,TGCGCCAGCAGCTTGGATGGCGACGAGCAGTACTTC,CASSLDGDEQYF
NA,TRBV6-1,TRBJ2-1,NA,TGTGCCAGCAGTGAAACGGGACCACCTCACAATGAGCAGTTCTTC,CASSETGPPHNEQFF
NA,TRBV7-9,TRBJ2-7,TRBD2,TGTGCCAGCACCAAAGCGGGAGGCCCTCTGACTAGGGAGCAGTACTTC,CASTKAGGPLTREQYF
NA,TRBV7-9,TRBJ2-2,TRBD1,TGTGCCAGCAGCTTCAGGGGGCCGGGCACCGGGGAGCTGTTTTTT,CASSFRGPGTGELFF
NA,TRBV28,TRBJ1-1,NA,TGTGCCAGCAGTTTACGGGTCATGAACACTGAAGCTTTCTTT,CASSLRVMNTEAFF
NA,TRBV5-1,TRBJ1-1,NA,TGCGCCAGCAGCTCGCCTTTTGACCTACCCACTGAAGCTTTCTTT,CASSSPFDLPTEAFF
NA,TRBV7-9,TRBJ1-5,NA,TGTGCCAGCTCTGGACAGACCAATCAGCCCCAGCATTTT,CASSGQTNQPQHF
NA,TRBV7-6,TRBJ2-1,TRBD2,TGTGCCAGCAGCTTGGGAGGACTAGCGGCCTACAATGAGCAGTTCTTC,CASSLGGLAAYNEQFF
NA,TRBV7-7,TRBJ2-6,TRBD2,TGTGCCAGCAGCCTCCACCTAGCGGGAACCTCTGGGGCCAACGTCCTGACTTTC,CASSLHLAGTSGANVLTF
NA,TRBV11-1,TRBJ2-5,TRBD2,TGTGCCAGCAGCTTAGCGCGTGTTTCTAGCGGGCAGTACCAAGAGACCCAGTACTTC,CASSLARVSSGQYQETQYF
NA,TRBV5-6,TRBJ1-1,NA,TGTGCCAGCAGCTTCGGGGTTGGCACTGAAGCTTTCTTT,CASSFGVGTEAFF
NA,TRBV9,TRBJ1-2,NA,TGTGCCAGCAGCGATTCTACGGACACGAGGGACTATGGCTACACCTTC,CASSDSTDTRDYGYTF
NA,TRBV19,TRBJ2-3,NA,TGTGCCAGTAGTATTCGGGGACTGAGCACAGATACGCAGTATTTT,CASSIRGLSTDTQYF
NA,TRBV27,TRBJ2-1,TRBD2,TGTGCCAGCAGTTTCCCGGGGGGCTCCTACAATGAGCAGTTCTTC,CASSFPGGSYNEQFF
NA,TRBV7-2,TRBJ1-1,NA,TGTGCCAGCAGCTTAGCGCCTCCGAGGGCCACTGAAGCTTTCTTT,CASSLAPPRATEAFF
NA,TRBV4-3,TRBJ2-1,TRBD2,TGCGCCAGCAGCCAAGGGATGGTGGGGCGGGAGGGGGAGCAGTTCTTC,CASSQGMVGREGEQFF
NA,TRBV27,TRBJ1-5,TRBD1,TGTGCCAGCAGCCCGACCGGGACAGGGTATCAGCCCCAGCATTTT,CASSPTGTGYQPQHF
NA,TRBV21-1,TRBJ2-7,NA,TGTGCCAGCAGTTTTCCCCACTTC,CASSFPHF
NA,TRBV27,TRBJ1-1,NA,TGTGCCTCGTCTGGGTTGAACACTGAAGCTTTCTTT,CASSGLNTEAFF
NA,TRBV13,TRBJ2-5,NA,TGTGCCAGCAGCTCACGGACGGGGACTCCCAGAGAGACCCAGTACTTC,CASSSRTGTPRETQYF
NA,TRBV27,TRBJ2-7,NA,TGTGCCAGCCACAATGGGTGGGTGCAGTACTTC,CASHNGWVQYF
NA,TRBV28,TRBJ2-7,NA,TGTGCCAGCAGTTTAGGGCAGGGTATCGGCGAGCAGTACTTC,CASSLGQGIGEQYF
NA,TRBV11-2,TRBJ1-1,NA,TGTGCCAGCAGCTTAAAGGTCAAGGGGCTTGAAGCTTTCTTT,CASSLKVKGLEAFF
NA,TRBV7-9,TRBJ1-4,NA,TGTGCCAGCAGCTTCAATCGGCGGAATGAAAAACTGTTTTTT,CASSFNRRNEKLFF
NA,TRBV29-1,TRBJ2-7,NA,TGCAGCGTTAGCAAAGACAACGAGCAGTACTTC,CSVSKDNEQYF
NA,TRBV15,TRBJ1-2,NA,TGTGCCACCAGCAGAGATCATGCAGGCTACACCTTC,CATSRDHAGYTF
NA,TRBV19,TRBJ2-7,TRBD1,TGTGCCAGTCGGGGGAGGCAGGGGGCAGCCGAGCAGTACTTC,CASRGRQGAAEQYF
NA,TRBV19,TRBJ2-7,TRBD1,TGTGCCAGTAGTCCCGGGACAGGAGACTACGAGCAGTACTTC,CASSPGTGDYEQYF
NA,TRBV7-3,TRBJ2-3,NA,TGTGCCAGCAGCACCAAGGCCGCAGATACGCAGTATTTT,CASSTKAADTQYF
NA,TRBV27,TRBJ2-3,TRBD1,TGTGCCAGCAGTCCGGACAGGGGAGGCACAGATACGCAGTATTTT,CASSPDRGGTDTQYF
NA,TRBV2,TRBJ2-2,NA,TGTGCCTTCGGCAGGAGGGGCACCGGGGAGCTGTTTTTT,CAFGRRGTGELFF
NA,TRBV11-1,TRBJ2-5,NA,TGTGCCAGCAGCTACCTGGGACGGAACCAAGAGACCCAGTACTTC,CASSYLGRNQETQYF
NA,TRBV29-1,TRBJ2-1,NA,TGCAGCGTCCAGTCCCCTAGAAGGGGTGAGCAGTTCTTC,CSVQSPRRGEQFF
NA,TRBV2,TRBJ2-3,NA,TGTGCCAGCAGCTATTTGGATACGCAGTATTTT,CASSYLDTQYF
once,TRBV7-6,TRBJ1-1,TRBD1,TGTGCCAGCAGCCGTAACAGGGGGCTCGACACTGAAGCTTTCTTT,CASSRNRGLDTEAFF
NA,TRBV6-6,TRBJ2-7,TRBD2,TGTGCCAGCACCCTCGGGATGCGGGAGGGCCGCCACGAGCAGTACTTC,CASTLGMREGRHEQYF
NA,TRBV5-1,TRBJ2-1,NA,TGCGCCAGCAGCGGGGGTCTTGACTCCTACAATGAGCAGTTCTTC,CASSGGLDSYNEQFF
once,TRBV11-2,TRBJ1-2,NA,TGTGCCAGCAGCTCCTCCCGGGAGTCCTATGGCTACACCTTC,CASSSSRESYGYTF
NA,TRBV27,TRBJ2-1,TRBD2,TGTGCCAGCAGTTTATGGGGCGGGAGGGCCAGAAATGAGCAGTTCTTC,CASSLWGGRARNEQFF
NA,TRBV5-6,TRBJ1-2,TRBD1,TGTGCCAGCAGCCCGGGGACAGGACTGGACTATGGCTACACCTTC,CASSPGTGLDYGYTF
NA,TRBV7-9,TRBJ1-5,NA,TGTGCCAGCAGCTTAGATAACAGCCACGGGCCCCAGCATTTT,CASSLDNSHGPQHF
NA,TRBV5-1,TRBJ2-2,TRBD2,TGCGCCAGCAGTGGGGTAGCGCGGGAGTACACCGGGGAGCTGTTTTTT,CASSGVAREYTGELFF
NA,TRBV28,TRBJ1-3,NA,TGTGCCAGCAGTCCCCACCTCCAGGGAAAGGGAAACACCATATATTTT,CASSPHLQGKGNTIYF
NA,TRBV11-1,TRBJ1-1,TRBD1,TGTGCCAGCAGCTTAAGTGACAGGGGGCACACTGAAGCTTTCTTT,CASSLSDRGHTEAFF
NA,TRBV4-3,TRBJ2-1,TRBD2,TGCGCCAGCAGCCAAGGCGTAGCGGGCCAGCAAGGGCAGTTCTTC,CASSQGVAGQQGQFF
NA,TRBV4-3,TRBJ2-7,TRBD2,TGCGCCAGCAGCCACCTAGCGGGAGCGCACGAGCAGTACTTC,CASSHLAGAHEQYF
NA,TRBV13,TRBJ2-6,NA,TGTGCCAGCAGGGATGTGGGGGGCTCTGGGGCCAACGTCCTGACTTTC,CASRDVGGSGANVLTF
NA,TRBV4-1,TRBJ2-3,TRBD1,TGCGCCAGCAGCCAAGATCGGGACAGAACGGTGCCAGATACGCAGTATTTT,CASSQDRDRTVPDTQYF
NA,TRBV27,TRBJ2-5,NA,TGTGCCAGCAGTCTCGGTGAGGGTAGTTGGCGAGAGACCCAGTACTTC,CASSLGEGSWRETQYF
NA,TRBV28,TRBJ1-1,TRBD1,TGTGCCAGCAGCCTGGGACAGGGGGCCACTGAAGCTTTCTTT,CASSLGQGATEAFF